The 22 T cell receptor beta chains below come from one sample, sequenced in a study of identical twins. TCRdb processed the 5' RACE reads anew with MiXCR; each CDR3 protein has one entry. The table shows 200,000 to 250,000 distinct CDR3 sequences, with over 5% occurring only once. These data also featured in a second study, about T cells expressing NK-cell markers.

Sequencing used CD8+ T cells sorted from blood. These receptors all stem from a young woman in good health.

This clonotype was counted only a few times. This rearrangement joins TRBV15 to TRBJ2-7; TRBD1 aligns across 9 bases. The germline V gene has CDR1 LNHNV and CDR2 YYDKDF (reference sequence). Unmatched junction bases numbered 5, after V lost 8 bases and J lost 3 bases. The CDR3 spans 13 residues. The CDR3 nucleotides read TGTGCCACCTGCAAGGGACAGGGCTACGAGCAGTACTTC. Protein: CATCKGQGYEQYF.

The chain links TRBV29-1 to TRBJ1-1; maybe TRBD1 (5 bases). V was shortened by 5 bases and J by 3 bases, with 16 bases between the two germline ends. CDR3 size: 14 residues. Germline CDR1 reads SQVTM; CDR2 reads ANQGSEA. The CDR3 sequence is CSVPNTMGDTEAFF. The CDR3 coding sequence is TGCAGCGTTCCCAATACAATGGGGGACACTGAAGCTTTCTTT.

In nucleotides, the CDR3 is TGTGCCAGCAGCTTGGGACTCTTTGAGCAGTTCTTC. Its protein product is CASSLGLFEQFF. V usage is TRBV7-9 and J usage is TRBJ2-1, with D perhaps matching TRBD2 (6 bases). CDR1 SEHNR and CDR2 FQNEAQ come from the germline V gene (reference sequence). Deletions cut 3 bases from V and 9 bases from J, with 9 bases between. The CDR3 sequence is 12 residues long. Full variable domain (remainder filled in from reference TRBV7-9 and TRBJ2-1): DTGVSQNPRHKITKRGQNVTFRCDPISEHNRLYWYRQTLGQGPEFLTYFQNEAQLEKSRLLSDRFSAERPKGSFSTLEIQRTEQGDSAMYLCASSLGLFEQFFGPGTRLTVL.

The CDR3 DNA reads as TGTGCCAGCAGCTTGGCCCCAGGGTCAGATACGCAGTATTTT. Its translation: CASSLAPGSDTQYF. The chain recombines TRBV5-6 with TRBJ2-3, with D possibly TRBD1 on 5 matching bases. Germline assignment: CDR1 SGHDT and CDR2 YYEEEE. This CDR3 is 14 amino acids long. Trimming took off 0 bases at V and 4 bases at J, with 9 bases between the two ends.

This clonotype was detected ten times or more. The chain joins TRBV5-1 to TRBJ2-5; either TRBD1 or TRBD2 may supply D (6 bases each). The CDR3 loop spans 14 amino acids. In germline, CDR1 is SGHRS, CDR2 YFSETQ. V was shortened by 0 bases and J by 2 bases, with 8 bases between the two germline ends. CDR3 in amino acids: CASSLEGGQETQYF. The CDR3 coding sequence is TGCGCCAGCAGCTTGGAAGGGGGGCAAGAGACCCAGTACTTC.

This clonotype was seen many times. The rearrangement uses TRBV12-3 or TRBV12-4 and TRBJ2-5; D is undetermined. This CDR3 is 12 amino acids long. V was shortened by 2 bases and J by 5 bases, with 6 bases between the two germline ends. CDR3 DNA sequence: TGTGCCAGCAGTTTAAACCGGGAGACCCAGTACTTC. It encodes CASSLNRETQYF.

This clonotype occurred a few times. The chain carries TRBV12-3 or TRBV12-4 and TRBJ2-7; 8 bases align to TRBD1. This CDR3 is built from 12 residues. V shed 8 bases, J shed 7 bases, and the junction held 7 bases outside the gene matches. For the CDR3, the DNA is TGTGCCAGCGGGACAGGACGAGGTGAGCAGTACTTC. This translates into CASGTGRGEQYF.

This clonotype was found a few times. V is TRBV7-9 and J is TRBJ2-2; D is perhaps TRBD1 (6 bases). Germline V gene lookup returns CDR1 SEHNR and CDR2 FQNEAQ (reference sequence). CDR3 length: 14 residues. V lost 6 bases, J lost 7 bases, and 15 bases lay in between. The DNA of the CDR3 is TGTGCCAGCAGTCCTGTTACAGGGAACGGGGAGCTGTTTTTT. Its protein is CASSPVTGNGELFF.

The sample holds many counts of this clonotype. The rearrangement joins TRBV6-4 to TRBJ2-1; the D gene is possibly TRBD2 (6 bases). With 0 bases removed from V and 0 bases from J, the gap between germline ends came to 6 bases. CDR1 is MRHNA and CDR2 is SNTAGT in the germline V gene. CDR3 size: 15 residues. This CDR3 reads CASSDSAGSYNEQFF. Here the CDR3 DNA reads TGTGCCAGCAGTGACTCAGCGGGCTCCTACAATGAGCAGTTCTTC.

This clonotype has at least ten counts. The chain carries TRBV3-1 and TRBJ2-7; D uncertain. CDR1 LGHDT and CDR2 YNNKEL come from the germline V gene (reference sequence). The germline V and J ends were trimmed by 1 base and 3 bases, with 4 bases remaining between them. This CDR3 has 12 residues. The CDR3 coding sequence is TGTGCCAGCAGCCAAGTAGACTACGAGCAGTACTTC. It encodes CASSQVDYEQYF.

This clonotype was counted ten times or more. The gene calls are TRBV12-3 or TRBV12-4 and TRBJ2-7; D unclear. This CDR3 region has 12 residues. The germline V and J ends were trimmed by 3 bases and 3 bases, with 6 bases remaining between them. The CDR3 DNA follows: TGTGCCAGCAGTTTCATGGGCTACGAGCAGTACTTC. This sequence encodes CASSFMGYEQYF.

This clonotype was detected only a few times. V gene TRBV13 combines with J gene TRBJ2-3; TRBD2 is a possible D gene (5 bases). The CDR3 has 14 residues. Looked up from germline, CDR1 is PRHDT and CDR2 is FYEKMQ (reference sequence). The ends were cut back, 5 bases at V and 4 bases at J, with 13 bases in the middle. This CDR3 is CASSTPSRADTQYF. CDR3 nucleotides: TGTGCCAGCAGCACCCCGTCGCGGGCAGATACGCAGTATTTT.

This clonotype has ten or more counts. The J gene is TRBJ2-1, the V gene TRBV7-9; the D is unclear. Germline CDR1 and CDR2: SEHNR and FQNEAQ (reference sequence). This CDR3 is 12 amino acids long. Trimming shortened V by 3 bases and J by 6 bases, and 6 bases separated the two germline ends. The CDR3 loop reads CASSFFPNEQFF. The CDR3 DNA is TGTGCCAGCAGCTTCTTCCCCAATGAGCAGTTCTTC.

A few counts support this clonotype. CDR3 residues: CASGFPADETQYF. The CDR3, as DNA: TGTGCTAGTGGTTTCCCGGCCGACGAGACCCAGTACTTC. V and J are TRBV12-5 and TRBJ2-5, with D unclear. Germline CDR1 is LGHNT and CDR2 is FRNRAP. The CDR3 runs 13 residues. The V end lost 3 bases, the J end lost 5 bases, and 10 bases lay between the germline ends.

The J gene is TRBJ2-3, the V gene TRBV7-7; possibly TRBD2 for D (5 bases). V lost 5 bases to trimming and J lost 3 bases, with 9 bases between them. The CDR3 spans 13 residues. Germline-derived CDR1 and CDR2 are SSHAT and FNYEAQ (reference sequence). The CDR3 nucleotides read TGTGCCAGCAGCCGGACTCAAACAGATACGCAGTATTTT. Translating gives CASSRTQTDTQYF.

This clonotype was detected a few times. CDR3 nucleotides: TGTGCCAGCAGCGAAACCGGGACTCAGAATGAAAAACTGTTTTTT. It translates to CASSETGTQNEKLFF. The chain carries TRBV7-9 and TRBJ1-4; tentative D call: TRBD1 (5 bases). V was shortened by 5 bases and J by 5 bases, with 15 bases between the two germline ends. The CDR3 length is 15 residues. In germline, CDR1 is SEHNR, CDR2 FQNEAQ (reference sequence).

This clonotype was counted between two and nine times. The chain carries TRBV5-1 and TRBJ2-5; the match to TRBD2 covers 13 bases. The germline V gene encodes CDR1 SGHRS and CDR2 YFSETQ. CDR3 length: 17 amino acids. With 3 bases clipped from V and 3 bases from J, the junction kept 8 bases outside the gene matches. The CDR3: CASSSWTSGSREETQYF. In DNA, the CDR3 is TGCGCCAGCAGCTCCTGGACTAGCGGGAGTAGGGAAGAGACCCAGTACTTC.

The rearrangement links TRBV12-3 or TRBV12-4 to TRBJ2-1; the D is unclear. The CDR3 is made up of 12 amino acids. Trimming removed 5 bases at V and 8 bases at J, with 10 bases between. As DNA, the CDR3 is TGTGCCAGCAGTCCACAGATGGATGAGCAGTTCTTC. This sequence encodes CASSPQMDEQFF.

In its sample, this clonotype was seen a few times. The chain joins TRBV15 to TRBJ2-7; D is unclear. The germline CDR1 and CDR2 sequences are LNHNV and YYDKDF (reference sequence). This CDR3 contains 12 residues. V lost 3 bases and J lost 0, with 3 bases in between. The DNA of the CDR3 is TGTGCCACCAGCAGGAGCTCCTACGAGCAGTACTTC. This sequence encodes CATSRSSYEQYF.

The rearrangement links TRBV7-9 to TRBJ1-1; TRBD1 might be the D (6 bases). The germline V gene has CDR1 SEHNR and CDR2 FQNEAQ (reference sequence). V was pared by 5 bases and J by 2 bases, with 12 bases between. The CDR3 covers 14 residues. For the CDR3, the DNA is TGTGCCAGCAGCCCCCGACAGGAAAACACTGAAGCTTTCTTT. This translates into CASSPRQENTEAFF.

The CDR3 protein is CASTGRTSGRGAYNEQFF. In nucleotides, the CDR3 is TGTGCCAGCACCGGGAGGACTAGCGGGAGAGGGGCCTACAATGAGCAGTTCTTC. The chain carries TRBV12-3 or TRBV12-4 and TRBJ2-1, with 13 positions matching TRBD2. Losses at the gene ends were 7 bases for V and 2 bases for J; bases not matched to a gene: 11. This CDR3 has 18 amino acids.

This clonotype showed up just a few times. This chain joins TRBV11-3 and TRBJ2-3; 7 nucleotides align to TRBD1. In germline, CDR1 is SGHNT, CDR2 YENEEA. The CDR3 loop spans 16 amino acids. The J segment lost 0 bases and the V segment lost 5 bases, leaving 8 bases of the junction unmatched. For the CDR3, the DNA is TGTGCCAGCAGCCCCTTCCGGGACAGCAGCACAGATACGCAGTATTTT. Amino acid sequence: CASSPFRDSSTDTQYF.